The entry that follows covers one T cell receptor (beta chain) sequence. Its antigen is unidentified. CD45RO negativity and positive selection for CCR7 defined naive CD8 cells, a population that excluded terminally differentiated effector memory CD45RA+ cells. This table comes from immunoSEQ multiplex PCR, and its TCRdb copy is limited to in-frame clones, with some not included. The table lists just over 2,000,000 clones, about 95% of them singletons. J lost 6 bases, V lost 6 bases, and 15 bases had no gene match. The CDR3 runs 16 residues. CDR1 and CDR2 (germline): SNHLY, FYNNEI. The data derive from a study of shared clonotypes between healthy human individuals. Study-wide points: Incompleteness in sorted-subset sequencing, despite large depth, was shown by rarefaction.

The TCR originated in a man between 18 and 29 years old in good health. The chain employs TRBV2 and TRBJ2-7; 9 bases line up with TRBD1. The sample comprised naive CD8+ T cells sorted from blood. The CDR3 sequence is CASSPYPDRGRGEQYF. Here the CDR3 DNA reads TGTGCCAGCAGCCCCTACCCGGACAGGGGACGAGGCGAGCAGTACTTC.